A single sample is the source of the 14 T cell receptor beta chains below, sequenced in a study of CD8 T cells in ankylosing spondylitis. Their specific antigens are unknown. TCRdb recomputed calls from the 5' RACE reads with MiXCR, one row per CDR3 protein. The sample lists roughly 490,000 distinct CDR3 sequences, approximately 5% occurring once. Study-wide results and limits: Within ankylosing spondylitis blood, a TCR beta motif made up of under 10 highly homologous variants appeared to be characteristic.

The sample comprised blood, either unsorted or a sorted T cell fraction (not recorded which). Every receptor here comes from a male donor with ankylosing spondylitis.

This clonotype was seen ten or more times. The CDR3 sequence: CASSVVGGSQENQPQHF. DNA of the CDR3: TGTGCCAGCAGCGTAGTGGGGGGGTCCCAGGAGAATCAGCCCCAGCATTTT. The gene calls are TRBV9 and TRBJ1-5; D might be TRBD1 (5 bases). CDR3 length: 17 residues. Germline CDR1 and CDR2: SGDLS and YYNGEE. Trimming cost V 0 bases and J 4 bases, with 17 bases left between them.

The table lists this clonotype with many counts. The CDR3 loop is CASSLGSGTWQETQYF. CDR3 DNA: TGTGCCAGCAGCTTAGGATCCGGGACTTGGCAAGAGACCCAGTACTTC. J is TRBJ2-5 and V is TRBV7-6; possibly TRBD2 for D (6 bases). This CDR3 is built from 16 residues. Germline V lookup: CDR1 SGHVS, CDR2 FNYEAQ. Trimming pared 1 base from V and 2 bases from J, leaving 14 bases between.

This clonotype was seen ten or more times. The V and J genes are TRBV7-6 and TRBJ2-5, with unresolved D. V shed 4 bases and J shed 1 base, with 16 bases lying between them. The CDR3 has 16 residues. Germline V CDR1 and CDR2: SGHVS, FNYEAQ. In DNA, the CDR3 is TGTGCCAGCAGCTCAGAGATAAGGGTAGTCCAAGAGACCCAGTACTTC. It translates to CASSSEIRVVQETQYF. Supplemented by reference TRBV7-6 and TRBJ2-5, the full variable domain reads GAGVSQSPRYKVTKRGQDVALRCDPISGHVSLYWYRQALGQGPEFLTYFNYEAQQDKSGLPNDRFSAERPEGSISTLTIQRTEQRDSAMYRCASSSEIRVVQETQYFGPGTRLLVL.

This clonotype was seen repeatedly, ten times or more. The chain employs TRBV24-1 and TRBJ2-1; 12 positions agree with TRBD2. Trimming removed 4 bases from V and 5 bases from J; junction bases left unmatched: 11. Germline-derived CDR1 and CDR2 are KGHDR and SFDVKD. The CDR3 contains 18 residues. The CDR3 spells CATSEALPGLAGHNEQFF. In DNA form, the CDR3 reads TGTGCCACCAGTGAGGCCCTCCCGGGACTAGCGGGTCACAATGAGCAGTTCTTC.

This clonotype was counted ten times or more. The CDR3 DNA follows: TGTGCCAGCAGCGAACCCGGGAGCCCAAAGACCCAGTACTTC. Its protein is CASSEPGSPKTQYF. The V and J genes are TRBV4-2 and TRBJ2-5; maybe TRBD2 (6 bases). With 5 bases removed from V and 6 bases from J, the gap between germline ends came to 16 bases. CDR1 and CDR2 from the germline V gene are LGHNA and YNFKEQ. The CDR3 covers 14 residues.

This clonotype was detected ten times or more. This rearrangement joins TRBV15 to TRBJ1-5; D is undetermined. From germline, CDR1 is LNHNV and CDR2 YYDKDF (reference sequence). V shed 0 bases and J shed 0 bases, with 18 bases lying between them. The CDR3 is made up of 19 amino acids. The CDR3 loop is CATSREPWQADYSNQPQHF. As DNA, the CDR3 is TGTGCCACCAGCAGAGAGCCCTGGCAGGCAGATTATAGCAATCAGCCCCAGCATTTT. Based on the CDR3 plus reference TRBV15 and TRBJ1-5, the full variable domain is DAMVIQNPRYQVTQFGKPVTLSCSQTLNHNVMYWYQQKSSQAPKLLFHYYDKDFNNEADTPDNFQSRRPNTSFCFLDIRSPGLGDTAMYLCATSREPWQADYSNQPQHFGDGTRLSIL.

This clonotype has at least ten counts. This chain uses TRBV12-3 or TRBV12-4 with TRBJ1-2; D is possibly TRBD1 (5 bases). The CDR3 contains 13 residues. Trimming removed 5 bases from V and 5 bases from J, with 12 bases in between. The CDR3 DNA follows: TGTGCCAGCAGTCGCGGGGGTGGGTATGGCTACACCTTC. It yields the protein CASSRGGGYGYTF.

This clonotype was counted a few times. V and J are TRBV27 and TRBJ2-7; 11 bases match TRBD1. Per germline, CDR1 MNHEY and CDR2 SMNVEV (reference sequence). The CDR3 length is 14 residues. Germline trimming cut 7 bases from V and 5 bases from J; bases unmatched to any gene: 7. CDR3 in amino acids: CASKWTGGKDEQYF. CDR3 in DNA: TGTGCCAGCAAGTGGACAGGGGGCAAAGACGAGCAGTACTTC.

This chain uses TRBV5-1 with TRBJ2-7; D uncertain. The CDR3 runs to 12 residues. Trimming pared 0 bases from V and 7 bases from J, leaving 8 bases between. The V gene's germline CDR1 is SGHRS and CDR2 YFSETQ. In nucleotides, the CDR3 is TGCGCCAGCAGCTTGGTCGAGAGGGAGCAGTACTTC. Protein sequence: CASSLVEREQYF. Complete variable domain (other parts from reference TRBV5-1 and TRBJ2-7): KAGVTQTPRYLIKTRGQQVTLSCSPISGHRSVSWYQQTPGQGLQFLFEYFSETQRNKGNFPGRFSGRQFSNSRSEMNVSTLELGDSALYLCASSLVEREQYFGPGTRLTVT.

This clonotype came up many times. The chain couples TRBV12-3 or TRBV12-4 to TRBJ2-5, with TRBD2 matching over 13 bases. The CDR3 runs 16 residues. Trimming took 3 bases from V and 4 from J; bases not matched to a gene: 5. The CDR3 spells CASSFPGLAGLETQYF. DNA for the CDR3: TGTGCCAGCAGTTTCCCGGGACTAGCGGGACTAGAGACCCAGTACTTC.

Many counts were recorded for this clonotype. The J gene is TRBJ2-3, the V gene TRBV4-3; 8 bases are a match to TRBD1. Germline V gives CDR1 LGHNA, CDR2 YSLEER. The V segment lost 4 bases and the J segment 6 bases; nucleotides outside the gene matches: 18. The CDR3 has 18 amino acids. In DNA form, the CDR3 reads TGCGCCAGCAGCCCCCTAGGGGGCGACAGGGGTTATGGGGATACGCAGTATTTT. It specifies CASSPLGGDRGYGDTQYF.

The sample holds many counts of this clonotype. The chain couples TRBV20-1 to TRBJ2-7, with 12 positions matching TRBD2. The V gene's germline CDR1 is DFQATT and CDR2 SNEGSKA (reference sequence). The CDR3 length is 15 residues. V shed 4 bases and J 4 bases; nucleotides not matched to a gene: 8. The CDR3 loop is CSATNLAGGTYEQYF. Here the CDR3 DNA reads TGCAGTGCTACCAATCTAGCGGGAGGGACGTACGAGCAGTACTTC.

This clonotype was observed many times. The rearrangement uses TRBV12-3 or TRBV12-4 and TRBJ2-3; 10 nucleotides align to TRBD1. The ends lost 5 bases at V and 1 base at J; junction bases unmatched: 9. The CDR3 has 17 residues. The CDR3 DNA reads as TGTGCCAGCAGTCCATATGCCGGGACAGGGGGCACAGATACGCAGTATTTT. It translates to CASSPYAGTGGTDTQYF.

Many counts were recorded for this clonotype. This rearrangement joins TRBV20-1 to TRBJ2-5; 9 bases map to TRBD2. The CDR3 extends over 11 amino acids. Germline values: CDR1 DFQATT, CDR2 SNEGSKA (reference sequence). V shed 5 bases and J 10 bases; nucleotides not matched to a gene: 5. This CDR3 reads CSAASGGSQYF. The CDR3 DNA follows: TGCAGTGCTGCCAGCGGGGGGAGCCAGTACTTC.